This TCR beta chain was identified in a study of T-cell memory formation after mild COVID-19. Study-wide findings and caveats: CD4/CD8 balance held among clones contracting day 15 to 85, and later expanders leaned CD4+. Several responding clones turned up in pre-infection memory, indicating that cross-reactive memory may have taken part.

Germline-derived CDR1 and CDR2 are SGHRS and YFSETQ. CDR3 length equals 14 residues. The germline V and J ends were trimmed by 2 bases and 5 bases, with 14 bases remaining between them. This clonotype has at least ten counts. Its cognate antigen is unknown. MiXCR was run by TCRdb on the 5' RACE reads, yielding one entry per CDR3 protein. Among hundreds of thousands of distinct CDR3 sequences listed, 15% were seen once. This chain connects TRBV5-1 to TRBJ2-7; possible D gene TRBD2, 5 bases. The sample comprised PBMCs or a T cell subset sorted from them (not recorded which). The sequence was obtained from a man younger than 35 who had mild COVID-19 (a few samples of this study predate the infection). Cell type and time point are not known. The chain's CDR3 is CASSLRRSEDEQYF. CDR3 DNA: TGCGCCAGCAGCTTAAGGAGGTCTGAGGACGAGCAGTACTTC.